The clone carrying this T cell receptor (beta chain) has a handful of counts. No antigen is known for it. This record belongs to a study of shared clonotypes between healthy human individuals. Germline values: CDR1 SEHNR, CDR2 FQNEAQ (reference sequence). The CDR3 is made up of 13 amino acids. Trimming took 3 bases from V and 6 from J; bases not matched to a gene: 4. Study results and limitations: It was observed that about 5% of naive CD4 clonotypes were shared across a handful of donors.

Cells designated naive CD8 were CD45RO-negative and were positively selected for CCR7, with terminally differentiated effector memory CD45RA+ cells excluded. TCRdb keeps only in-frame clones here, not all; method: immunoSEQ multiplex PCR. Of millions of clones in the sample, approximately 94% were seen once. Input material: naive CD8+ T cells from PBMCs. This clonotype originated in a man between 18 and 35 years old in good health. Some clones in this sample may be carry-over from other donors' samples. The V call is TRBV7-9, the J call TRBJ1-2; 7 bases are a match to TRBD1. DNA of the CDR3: TGTGCCAGCAGCTTCGACAGGGCCGATGGCTACACCTTC. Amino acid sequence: CASSFDRADGYTF.